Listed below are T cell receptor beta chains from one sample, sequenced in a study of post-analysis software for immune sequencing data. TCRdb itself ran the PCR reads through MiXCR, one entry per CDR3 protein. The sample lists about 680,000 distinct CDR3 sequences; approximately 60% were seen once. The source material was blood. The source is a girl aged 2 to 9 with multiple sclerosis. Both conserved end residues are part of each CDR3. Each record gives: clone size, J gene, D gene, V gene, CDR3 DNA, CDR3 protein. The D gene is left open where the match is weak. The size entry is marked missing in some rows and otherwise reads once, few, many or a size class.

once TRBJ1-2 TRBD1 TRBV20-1 TGCAGTGCTAGTCCGGGACAGGTCGGAGGCTACACCTTC CSASPGQVGGYTF
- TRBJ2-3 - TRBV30 TGTGCCCCAAAGGGCGCCACAGATACGCAGTATTTT CAPKGATDTQYF
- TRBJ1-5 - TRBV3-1 TGTGCCAGCAGCCAAGATCACGCCATACGCAATCAGCCCCAGCATTTT CASSQDHAIRNQPQHF
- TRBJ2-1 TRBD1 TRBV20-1 TGCAGTGCTCCGGGGACAGTCGGGATAAGCGAGCAGTTCTTC CSAPGTVGISEQFF
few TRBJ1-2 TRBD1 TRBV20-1 TGCAGTGCTACCAGGGGGCTGGGTGGCTACACCTTC CSATRGLGGYTF
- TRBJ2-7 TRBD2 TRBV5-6 TGTGCCAGCAGTTCGGGGGGACCACCCTTGAACTACGAGCAGTACTTC CASSSGGPPLNYEQYF
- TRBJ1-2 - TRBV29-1 TGCAGCGTTGAAGACGGAGAGCATTTCTATGGCTACACCTTC CSVEDGEHFYGYTF
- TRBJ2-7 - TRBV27 TGTGCCAGCAGTTCTCGGAACGAGCAGTACTTC CASSSRNEQYF
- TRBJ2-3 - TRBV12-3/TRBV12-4 TGTGCCAGCCGCACTTCAGGGAATGGGGGGGATACGCAGTATTTT CASRTSGNGGDTQYF
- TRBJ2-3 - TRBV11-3 TGTGCCAGCAGCCATCGGGGCCGCACAGATACGCAGTATTTT CASSHRGRTDTQYF
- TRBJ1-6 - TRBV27 TGTGCCAGCAGTCAACTTTCCGGGAATTCACCCCTCCACTTT CASSQLSGNSPLHF
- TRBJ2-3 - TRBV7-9 TGTGCCAGCAGCTTTCGGGATTACACAGATACGCAGTATTTT CASSFRDYTDTQYF
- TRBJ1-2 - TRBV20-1 TGCAGTGCTAAGTACAGGGGCTACACCTTC CSAKYRGYTF
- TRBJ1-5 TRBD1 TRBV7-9 TGTGCCAGCAGCTTAGGACAGGGGAGCCAAAGTCAGCCCCAGCATTTT CASSLGQGSQSQPQHF
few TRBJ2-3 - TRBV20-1 TGCAGTGCTAGAGATATGCAGGGTCGGGGAACAGATACGCAGTATTTT CSARDMQGRGTDTQYF
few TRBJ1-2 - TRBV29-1 TGCAGCGTTGAGAAAGGGTTCTATGGCTACACCTTC CSVEKGFYGYTF
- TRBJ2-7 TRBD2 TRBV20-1 TGCAGTGCTACCTCAGGACTAGCGGGAACTTACGAGCAGTACTTC CSATSGLAGTYEQYF
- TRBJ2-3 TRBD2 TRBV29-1 TGCAGCGAACTAGCGGGAGACTCAGATACGCAGTATTTT CSELAGDSDTQYF
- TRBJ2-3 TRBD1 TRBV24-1 TGTGCCACCAGTGATCGACAGGGGATCGACACAGATACGCAGTATTTT CATSDRQGIDTDTQYF
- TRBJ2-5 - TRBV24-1 TGTGCCACCAGTGACTCCAGGGTCGGAGAGACCCAGTACTTC CATSDSRVGETQYF
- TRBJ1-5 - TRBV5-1 TGCGCCAGCAGCTCCCGTCCGGGACGGATTAGCAATCAGCCCCAGCATTTT CASSSRPGRISNQPQHF
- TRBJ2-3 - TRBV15 TGTGCCACCAGCAGAGATCAGACTCCTAGCACAGATACGCAGTATTTT CATSRDQTPSTDTQYF
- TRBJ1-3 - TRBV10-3 TGTACCATCAGTGAGTCGGAGGGGAGAAACACCATATATTTT CTISESEGRNTIYF
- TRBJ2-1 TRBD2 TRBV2 TGTGCCAGCAGTGGCATAGCGGGAGGGCACAATGAGCAGTTCTTC CASSGIAGGHNEQFF
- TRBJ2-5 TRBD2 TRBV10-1 TGCGCCAGCAGTGGTATAGCGGGAGTAGGGGAGCAGTACTTC CASSGIAGVGEQYF
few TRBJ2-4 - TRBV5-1 TGCGCCAGCAGCTTGGATGGCATTCAGTACTTC CASSLDGIQYF
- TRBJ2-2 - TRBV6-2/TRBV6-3 TGTGCCAGCATGGGGTACACCGGGGAGCTGTTTTTT CASMGYTGELFF
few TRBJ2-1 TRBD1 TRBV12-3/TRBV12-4 TGTGCCAGCACCTATCAGGGACAGGGGTTCAATGAGCAGTTCTTC CASTYQGQGFNEQFF
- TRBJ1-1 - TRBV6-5 TGTGCCAGCATCCGAGGCGGGGCCCGAGTGAACACTGAAGCTTTCTTT CASIRGGARVNTEAFF
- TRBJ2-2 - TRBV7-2 TGTGCCAGCAGCTGGCGCTACCGGGGTATCACCGGGGAGCTGTTTTTT CASSWRYRGITGELFF
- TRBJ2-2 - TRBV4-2 TGTGCCAGCCGACCAACTAGGGCCGGGGAGCTGTTTTTT CASRPTRAGELFF
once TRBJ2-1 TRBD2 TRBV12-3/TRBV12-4 TGTGCCAGCAGTTCCGACGGGACTAGTAGAAATGAGCAGTTCTTC CASSSDGTSRNEQFF
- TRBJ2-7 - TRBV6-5 TGTGCCAGCAGTTACTCGGCTGGGGTATCCTACGAGCAGTACTTC CASSYSAGVSYEQYF
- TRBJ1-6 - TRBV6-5 TGTGCCAGCAGGCGCCTTTTCTGGGTCGTAGGGTCACCCCTCCACTTT CASRRLFWVVGSPLHF
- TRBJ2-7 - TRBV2 TGTGCCAGCAGTGAGGCAGGGGTCCTGTACGAGCAGTACTTC CASSEAGVLYEQYF
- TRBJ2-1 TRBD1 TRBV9 TGTGCCAGCAGTTTTACGCCGGGGACAGGGAACTACAATGAGCAGTTCTTC CASSFTPGTGNYNEQFF
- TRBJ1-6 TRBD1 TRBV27 TGTGCCAGCAGTCCTTCGACAGGGTGGGGGTCACCCCTCCACTTT CASSPSTGWGSPLHF
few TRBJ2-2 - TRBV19 TGTGCCAGTAGCCCTGGCGGGGAGCTGTTTTTT CASSPGGELFF
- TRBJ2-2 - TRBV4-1 TGCGCCAGCAGCCAAGGGTCGAACACCGGGGAGCTGTTTTTT CASSQGSNTGELFF
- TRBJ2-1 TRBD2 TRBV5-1 TGCGCCAGCAGCTTGGGGGCCAGCGGGGGGGGAGGAACGAATGAGCAGTTCTTC CASSLGASGGGGTNEQFF
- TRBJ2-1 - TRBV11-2 TGTGCCAGCAGCCCACCGACTCCATACAATGAGCAGTTCTTC CASSPPTPYNEQFF